This is a list of T cell receptor beta chains from one sample in a study of human thymus T cells. Measured with immunoSEQ multiplex PCR; TCRdb has only the in-frame clones, and not every one. Here the sample spans some 50,000 clones, 95% being singletons. Specimen: blood. The receptors were sampled from a girl under three years old with a congenital heart defect but otherwise immunologically healthy. Both conserved end residues are part of each CDR3. D genes are given only for firm matches. Clone size appears in some rows only: once, few, many, or a class for an expanded clone.

CDR3 length	J gene	D gene	V gene	clone size	CDR3 DNA	CDR3 protein
15	TRBJ1-6	NA	TRBV5-6	NA	TGTGCCAGCACCCAGGGTATGGGTGGCAATTCACCCCTCCACTTT	CASTQGMGGNSPLHF
16	TRBJ2-7	TRBD1	TRBV11-2	NA	TGTGCCAGCAGCCGTGACAGGGCGCTTAGCTCCTACGAGCAGTACTTC	CASSRDRALSSYEQYF
13	TRBJ2-7	NA	TRBV27	NA	TGTGCCAGCAGTCTCCTCGGGGCAAACGAGCAGTACTTC	CASSLLGANEQYF
11	TRBJ2-1	TRBD1	TRBV7-3	NA	TGTGCCAGCAGCGGGACAGGGGGCCTGTTCTTC	CASSGTGGLFF
14	TRBJ2-1	NA	TRBV5-1	NA	TGCGCCAGCAGCTTGGTGGTGGGAAACAATGAGCAGTTCTTC	CASSLVVGNNEQFF
16	TRBJ2-1	TRBD2	TRBV6-6	NA	TGTGCCAGCAGCCGACTAGCGGGAGGTCCTAGGAATGAGCAGTTCTTC	CASSRLAGGPRNEQFF
13	TRBJ1-3	NA	TRBV7-7	few	TGTGCCAGCAGCAGGGAACTTGGAAACACCATATATTTT	CASSRELGNTIYF